The clone carrying this TCR beta chain was observed a handful of times. No antigen is known for it. V lost 6 bases to trimming and J lost 0 bases, with 8 bases between them. This CDR3 has 13 amino acids. Germline CDR1 is SNHLY and CDR2 is FYNNEI. Donors included only healthy HIV-negative adults lacking recent acute infections or vaccinations. This sample is drawn from a study of shared clonotypes between healthy human individuals. The overall study: Used for every donor were three CD4 naive, three CD4 memory, two CD8 naive and one CD8 memory plate. General study points: Apart from blood, nothing was sampled; tissue repertoires likely differ. With few donors, the genetic and exposure-history diversity represented was limited.

Profiled with immunoSEQ multiplex PCR; TCRdb holds only in-frame clones, not every one. The repertoire consists of about 1 million clones, with about 75% occurring once and the leading ten covering approximately 1.5%. This chain links TRBV2 with TRBJ1-1, with D hard to call. This clonotype was obtained from a young man in good health. Material for sequencing was memory CD4+ T cells sorted from blood. The subset: CD45RA-negative fraction. The CDR3 is CASRVDMNTEAFF. The CDR3 DNA is TGTGCCAGCAGAGTCGACATGAACACTGAAGCTTTCTTT.